Given below is one T cell receptor beta chain in context. The germline V and J ends were trimmed by 0 bases and 5 bases, with 13 bases remaining between them. Germline lookup yields CDR1 MGHRA and CDR2 YSYEKL. The CDR3 has 15 amino acids. Methods used by the authors: The authors estimated nucleated cell counts from reference gene primer amplification. Clones were read by immunoSEQ multiplex PCR, and TCRdb kept only the in-frame ones, dropping some. V, J and clone size derive from that table, while D and trimming were established from the DNA sequence. Seen here are about 80,000 clones, around 80% observed once, and the top ten hold about a fifth. The data originate from a study of blood T cell repertoires in COVID-19. About the study: Samples came from the United States, Italy and Spain, spanning acute and convalescent COVID-19. Sources were T cells, B-cell-depleted T cells, or PBMCs; the material itself was cDNA or gDNA.

Source material: peripheral blood. This TCR derives from a human donor in a cohort sampled during active COVID-19. The chain couples TRBV4-1 to TRBJ2-5; D is ambiguous. The CDR3 bases are TGCGCCAGCAGCCAAGAAGCTACGTTCGGGGAGACCCAGTACTTC. Translation: CASSQEATFGETQYF.